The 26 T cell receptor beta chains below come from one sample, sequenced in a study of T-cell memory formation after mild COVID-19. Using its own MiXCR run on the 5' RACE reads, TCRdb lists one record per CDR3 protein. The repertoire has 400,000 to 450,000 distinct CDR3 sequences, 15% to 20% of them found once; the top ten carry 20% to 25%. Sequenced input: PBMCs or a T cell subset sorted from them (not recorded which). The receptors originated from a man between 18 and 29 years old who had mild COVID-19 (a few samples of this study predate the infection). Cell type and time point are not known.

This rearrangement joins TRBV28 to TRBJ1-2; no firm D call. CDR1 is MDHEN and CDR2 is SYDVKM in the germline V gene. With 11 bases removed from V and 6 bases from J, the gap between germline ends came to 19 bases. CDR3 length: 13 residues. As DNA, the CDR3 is TGTGCCGGATCAGTGGGCGCGGATCATGGCTACACCTTC. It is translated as CAGSVGADHGYTF.

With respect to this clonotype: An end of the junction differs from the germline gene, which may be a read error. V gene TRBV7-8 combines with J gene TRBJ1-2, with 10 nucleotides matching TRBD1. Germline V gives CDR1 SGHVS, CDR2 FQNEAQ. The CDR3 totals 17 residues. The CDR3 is CASSLAQGQGESYGCTF. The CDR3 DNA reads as TGTGCCAGCAGCTTAGCGCAAGGACAGGGGGAGAGCTATGGCTGCACCTTC.

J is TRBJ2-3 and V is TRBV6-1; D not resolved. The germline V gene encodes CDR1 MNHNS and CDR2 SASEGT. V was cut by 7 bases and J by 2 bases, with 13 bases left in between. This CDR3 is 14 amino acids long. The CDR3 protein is CASKWNRYTDTQYF. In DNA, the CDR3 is TGTGCCAGCAAGTGGAACAGATACACAGATACGCAGTATTTT.

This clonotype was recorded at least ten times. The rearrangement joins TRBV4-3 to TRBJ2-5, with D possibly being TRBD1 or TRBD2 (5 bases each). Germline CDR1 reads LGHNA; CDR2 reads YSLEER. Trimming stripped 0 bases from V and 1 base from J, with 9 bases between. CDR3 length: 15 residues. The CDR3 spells CASSQDMRGQETQYF. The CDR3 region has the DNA TGCGCCAGCAGCCAAGATATGAGGGGCCAAGAGACCCAGTACTTC.

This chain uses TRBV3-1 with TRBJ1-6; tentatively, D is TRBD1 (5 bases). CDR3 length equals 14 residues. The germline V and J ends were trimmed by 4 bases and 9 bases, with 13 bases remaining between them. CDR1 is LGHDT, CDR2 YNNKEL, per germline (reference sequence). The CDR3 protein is CASSPGPRSSPLHF. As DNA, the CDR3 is TGTGCCAGCAGCCCGGGACCACGAAGTTCACCCCTCCACTTT.

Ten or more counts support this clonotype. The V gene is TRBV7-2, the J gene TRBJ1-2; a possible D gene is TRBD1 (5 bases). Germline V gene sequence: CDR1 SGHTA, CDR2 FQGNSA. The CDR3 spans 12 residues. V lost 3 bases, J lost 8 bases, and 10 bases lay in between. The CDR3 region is CASSLYGDGYTF. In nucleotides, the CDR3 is TGTGCCAGCAGCTTGTACGGGGACGGCTACACCTTC.

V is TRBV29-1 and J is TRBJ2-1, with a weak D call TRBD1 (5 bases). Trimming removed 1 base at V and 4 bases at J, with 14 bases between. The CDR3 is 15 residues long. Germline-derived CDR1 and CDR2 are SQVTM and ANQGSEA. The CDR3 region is CSVEGGRVMYNEQFF. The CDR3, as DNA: TGCAGCGTTGAAGGAGGCAGGGTGATGTACAATGAGCAGTTCTTC.

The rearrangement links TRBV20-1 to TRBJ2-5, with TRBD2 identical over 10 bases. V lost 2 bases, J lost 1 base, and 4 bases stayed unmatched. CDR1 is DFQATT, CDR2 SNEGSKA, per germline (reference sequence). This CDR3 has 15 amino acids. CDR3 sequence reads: CSARPSGGLQETQYF. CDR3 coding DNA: TGCAGTGCTAGACCTAGCGGGGGCCTCCAAGAGACCCAGTACTTC.

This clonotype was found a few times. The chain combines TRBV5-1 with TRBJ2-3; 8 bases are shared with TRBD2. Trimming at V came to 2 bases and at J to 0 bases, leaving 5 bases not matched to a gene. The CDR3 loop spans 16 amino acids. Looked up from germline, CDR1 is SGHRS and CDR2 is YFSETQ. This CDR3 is CASSLAERGSTDTQYF. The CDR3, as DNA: TGCGCCAGCAGCTTAGCGGAGCGGGGGAGCACAGATACGCAGTATTTT.

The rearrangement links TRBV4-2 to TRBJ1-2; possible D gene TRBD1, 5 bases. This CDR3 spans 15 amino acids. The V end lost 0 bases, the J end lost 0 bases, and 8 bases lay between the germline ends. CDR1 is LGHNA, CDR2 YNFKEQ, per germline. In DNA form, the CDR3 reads TGTGCCAGCAGCCAAGAGGACAATGCTAACTATGGCTACACCTTC. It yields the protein CASSQEDNANYGYTF.

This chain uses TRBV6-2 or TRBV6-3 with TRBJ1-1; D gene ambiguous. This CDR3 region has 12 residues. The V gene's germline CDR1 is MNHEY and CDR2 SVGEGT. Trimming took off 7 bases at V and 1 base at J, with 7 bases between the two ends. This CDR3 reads CASNPGNTEAFF. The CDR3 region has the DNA TGTGCCAGCAACCCAGGGAACACTGAAGCTTTCTTT.

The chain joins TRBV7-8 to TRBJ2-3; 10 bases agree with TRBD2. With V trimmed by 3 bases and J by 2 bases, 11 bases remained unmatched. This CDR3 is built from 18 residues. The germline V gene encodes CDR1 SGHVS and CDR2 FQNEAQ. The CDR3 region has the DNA TGTGCCAGCAGCTTGATAGTAGCGGGGGGTACTATCACAGATACGCAGTATTTT. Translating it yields CASSLIVAGGTITDTQYF.

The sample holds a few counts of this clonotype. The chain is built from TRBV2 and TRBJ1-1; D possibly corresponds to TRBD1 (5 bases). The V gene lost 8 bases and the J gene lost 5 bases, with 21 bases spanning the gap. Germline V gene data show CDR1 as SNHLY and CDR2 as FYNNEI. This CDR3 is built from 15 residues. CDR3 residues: CASQSYWGGRTEAFF. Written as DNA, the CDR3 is TGTGCCAGCCAAAGTTACTGGGGGGGAAGGACTGAAGCTTTCTTT. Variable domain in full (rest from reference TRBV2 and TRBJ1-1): EPEVTQTPSHQVTQMGQEVILRCVPISNHLYFYWYRQILGQKVEFLVSFYNNEISEKSEIFDDQFSVERPDGSNFTLKIRSTKLEDSAMYFCASQSYWGGRTEAFFGQGTRLTVV.

The CDR3, as DNA: TGTGCCAGCAGTCTAGCGGGGAGGGCCTACGAGCAGTACGTC. Protein sequence: CASSLAGRAYEQYV. The rearrangement uses TRBV7-8 and TRBJ2-7; 9 positions match TRBD2. CDR1 and CDR2 (germline): SGHVS, FQNEAQ. This CDR3 spans 14 amino acids. The J segment lost 2 bases and the V segment lost 6 bases, leaving 5 bases of the junction unmatched.

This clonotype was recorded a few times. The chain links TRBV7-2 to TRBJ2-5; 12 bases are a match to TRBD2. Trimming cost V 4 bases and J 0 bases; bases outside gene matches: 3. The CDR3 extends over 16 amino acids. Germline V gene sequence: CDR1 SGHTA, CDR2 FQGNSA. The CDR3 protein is CASSSTSGGYQETQYF. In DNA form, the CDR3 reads TGTGCCAGCAGCTCTACTAGCGGGGGGTACCAAGAGACCCAGTACTTC.

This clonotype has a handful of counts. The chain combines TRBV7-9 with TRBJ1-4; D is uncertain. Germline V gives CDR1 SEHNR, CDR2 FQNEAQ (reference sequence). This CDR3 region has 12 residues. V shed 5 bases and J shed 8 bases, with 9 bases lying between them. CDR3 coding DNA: TGTGCCAGCAGCCCCGTTTCCGAAAAACTGTTTTTT. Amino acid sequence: CASSPVSEKLFF.

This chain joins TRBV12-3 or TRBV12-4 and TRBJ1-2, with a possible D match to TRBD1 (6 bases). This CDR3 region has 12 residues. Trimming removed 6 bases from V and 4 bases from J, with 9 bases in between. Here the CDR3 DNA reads TGTGCCAGCAGGGGGGCGTCCTATGGCTACACCTTC. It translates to CASRGASYGYTF.

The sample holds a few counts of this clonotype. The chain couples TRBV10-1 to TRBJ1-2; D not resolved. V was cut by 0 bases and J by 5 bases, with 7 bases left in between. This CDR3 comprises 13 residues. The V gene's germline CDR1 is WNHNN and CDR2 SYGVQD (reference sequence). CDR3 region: CASSESRGYGYTF. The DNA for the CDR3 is TGCGCCAGCAGTGAGTCGCGCGGGTATGGCTACACCTTC.

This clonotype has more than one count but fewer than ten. CDR3 in amino acids: CASSRQGPQETQYF. In DNA form, the CDR3 reads TGTGCCAGCAGTCGACAGGGTCCCCAAGAGACCCAGTACTTC. The chain couples TRBV12-3 or TRBV12-4 to TRBJ2-5; 7 nucleotides line up with TRBD1. The CDR3 has 14 residues. The V segment lost 5 bases and the J segment 1 base; nucleotides outside the gene matches: 4.

CDR3 protein: CASGTEHTEAFF. For the CDR3, the DNA is TGTGCCAGCGGAACAGAGCACACTGAAGCTTTCTTT. The chain carries TRBV9 and TRBJ1-1; D not resolved. Trimming shortened V by 7 bases and J by 3 bases, and 10 bases separated the two germline ends. Germline CDR1 and CDR2: SGDLS and YYNGEE. The CDR3 spans 12 residues.

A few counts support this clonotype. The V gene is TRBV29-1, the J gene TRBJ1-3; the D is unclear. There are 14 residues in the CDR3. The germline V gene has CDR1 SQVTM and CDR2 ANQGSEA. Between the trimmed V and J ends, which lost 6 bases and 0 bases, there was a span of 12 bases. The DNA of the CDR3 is TGCAGCGTGAGTTCAGGACCCTCTGGAAACACCATATATTTT. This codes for CSVSSGPSGNTIYF.

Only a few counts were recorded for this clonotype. As DNA, the CDR3 is TGTGCCAGCAGCCAAAGCGTCGAACTAGGGGGGTCCTACAATGAGCAGTTCTTC. Its protein is CASSQSVELGGSYNEQFF. The V gene is TRBV7-9, the J gene TRBJ2-1; D possibly matches TRBD1 or TRBD2 (6 bases each). V lost 5 bases to trimming and J lost 1 base, with 21 bases between them. The CDR3 covers 18 residues. Germline V CDR1 and CDR2: SEHNR, FQNEAQ (reference sequence).

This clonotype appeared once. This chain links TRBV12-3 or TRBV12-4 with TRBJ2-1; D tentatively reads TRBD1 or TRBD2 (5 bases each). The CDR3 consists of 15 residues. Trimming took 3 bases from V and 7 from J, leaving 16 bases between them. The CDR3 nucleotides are TGTGCCAGCAGTTTTTCGGGGCCGACTCGAAATGAGCAGTTCTTC. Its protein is CASSFSGPTRNEQFF.

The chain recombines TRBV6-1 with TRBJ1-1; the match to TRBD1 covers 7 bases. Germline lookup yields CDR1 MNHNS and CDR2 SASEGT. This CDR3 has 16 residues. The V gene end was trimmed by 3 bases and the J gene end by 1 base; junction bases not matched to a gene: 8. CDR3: CASSDVPRDRNTEAFF. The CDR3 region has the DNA TGTGCCAGCAGTGATGTCCCCCGGGACAGGAACACTGAAGCTTTCTTT.

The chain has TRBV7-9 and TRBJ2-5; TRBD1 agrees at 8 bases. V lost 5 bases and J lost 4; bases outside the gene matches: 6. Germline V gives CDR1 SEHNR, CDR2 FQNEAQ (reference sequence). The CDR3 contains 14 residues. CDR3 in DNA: TGTGCCAGCAGCCCCCCGACAGGGGTAGAGACCCAGTACTTC. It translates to CASSPPTGVETQYF.

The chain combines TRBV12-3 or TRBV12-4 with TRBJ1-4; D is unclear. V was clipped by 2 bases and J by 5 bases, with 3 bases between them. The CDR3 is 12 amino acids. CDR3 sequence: CASSLQNEKLFF. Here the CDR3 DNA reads TGTGCCAGCAGTTTACAGAATGAAAAACTGTTTTTT.